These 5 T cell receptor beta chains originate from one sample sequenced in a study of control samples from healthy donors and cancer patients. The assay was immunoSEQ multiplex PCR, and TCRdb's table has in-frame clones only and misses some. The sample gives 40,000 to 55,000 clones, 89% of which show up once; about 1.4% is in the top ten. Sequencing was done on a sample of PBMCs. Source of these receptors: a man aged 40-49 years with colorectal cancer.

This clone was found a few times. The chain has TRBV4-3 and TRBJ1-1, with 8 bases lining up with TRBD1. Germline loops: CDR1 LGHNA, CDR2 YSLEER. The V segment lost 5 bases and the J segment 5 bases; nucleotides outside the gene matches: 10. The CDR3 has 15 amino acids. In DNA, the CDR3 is TGCGCCAGCAGCGCCTACGGACAGGGAGGGACTGAAGCTTTCTTT. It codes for CASSAYGQGGTEAFF.

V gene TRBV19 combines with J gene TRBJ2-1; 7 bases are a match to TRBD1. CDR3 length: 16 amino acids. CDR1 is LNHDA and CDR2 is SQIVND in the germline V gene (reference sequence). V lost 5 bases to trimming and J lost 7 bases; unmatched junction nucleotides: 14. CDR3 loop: CASSPTGYRDRNEQFF. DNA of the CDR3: TGTGCCAGTAGTCCGACAGGGTATAGGGATCGGAATGAGCAGTTCTTC.

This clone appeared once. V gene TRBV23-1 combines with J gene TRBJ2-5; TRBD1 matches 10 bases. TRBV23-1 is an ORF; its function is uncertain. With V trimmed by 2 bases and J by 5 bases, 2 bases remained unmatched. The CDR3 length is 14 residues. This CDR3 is CASSQGQGGETQYF. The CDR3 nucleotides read TGCGCCAGCAGTCAAGGACAGGGGGGGGAGACCCAGTACTTC.

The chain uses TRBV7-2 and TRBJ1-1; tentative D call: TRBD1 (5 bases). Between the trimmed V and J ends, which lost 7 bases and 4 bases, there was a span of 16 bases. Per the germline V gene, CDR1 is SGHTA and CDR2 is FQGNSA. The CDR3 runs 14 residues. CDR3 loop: CASIESWGGTEAFF. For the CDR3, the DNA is TGTGCCAGCATCGAGTCATGGGGGGGCACTGAAGCTTTCTTT.

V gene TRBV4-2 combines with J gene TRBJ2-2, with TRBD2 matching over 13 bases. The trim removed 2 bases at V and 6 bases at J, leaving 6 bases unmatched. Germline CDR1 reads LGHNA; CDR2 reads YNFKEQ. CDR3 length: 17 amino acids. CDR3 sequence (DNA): TGTGCCAGCAGCCAATGGACTAGCGGGAGATCCGCCGGGGAGCTGTTTTTT. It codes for CASSQWTSGRSAGELFF.